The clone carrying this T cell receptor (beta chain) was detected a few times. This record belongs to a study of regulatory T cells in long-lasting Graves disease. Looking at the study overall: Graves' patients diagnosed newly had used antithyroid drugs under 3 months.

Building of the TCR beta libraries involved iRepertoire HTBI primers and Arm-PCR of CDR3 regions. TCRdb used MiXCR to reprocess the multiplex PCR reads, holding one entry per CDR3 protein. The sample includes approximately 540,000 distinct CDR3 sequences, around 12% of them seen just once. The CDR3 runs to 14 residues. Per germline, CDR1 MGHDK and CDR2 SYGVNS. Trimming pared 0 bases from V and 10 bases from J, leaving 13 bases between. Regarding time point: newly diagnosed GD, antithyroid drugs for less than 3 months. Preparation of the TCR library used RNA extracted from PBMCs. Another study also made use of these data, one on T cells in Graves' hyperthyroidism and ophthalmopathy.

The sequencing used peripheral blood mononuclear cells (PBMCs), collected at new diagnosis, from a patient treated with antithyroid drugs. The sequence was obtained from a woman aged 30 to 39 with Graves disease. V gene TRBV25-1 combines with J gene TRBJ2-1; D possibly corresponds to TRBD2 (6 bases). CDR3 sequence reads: CASSEYGSEWEQFF. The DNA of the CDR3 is TGTGCCAGCAGTGAATACGGGAGTGAATGGGAGCAGTTCTTC.